This T cell receptor (beta chain) derives from a study of T-cell memory formation after mild COVID-19. Findings and caveats of the study: Memory cells collected pre-infection included some clones that later responded, suggesting cross-reactive memory joined.

About this clonotype: Its target is not known.

Losses at the gene ends were 1 base for V and 5 bases for J; bases not matched to a gene: 7. The CDR3 has 16 residues. From germline, CDR1 is LGHNA and CDR2 YSLEER. 5'RACE primed at constant segments yielded TCR alpha and TCR beta cDNA libraries bearing sample barcodes and UMIs. TCRdb used MiXCR to reprocess the 5' RACE reads, holding one entry per CDR3 protein. The data contain roughly 500,000 distinct CDR3 sequences, roughly 21% of them singletons. This chain joins TRBV4-3 and TRBJ2-2; 7 nucleotides agree with TRBD2. Sequenced input: PBMCs or a T cell subset sorted from them (not recorded which). The sequence came from an adult woman who had mild COVID-19 (a few samples of this study predate the infection). Cell type and time point are not known. The CDR3 region is CASSQVGASGTGELFF. CDR3 bases: TGCGCCAGCAGCCAAGTCGGCGCTAGCGGAACCGGGGAGCTGTTTTTT.